The present T cell receptor (beta chain) was sequenced within a study of T cells in Graves' hyperthyroidism and ophthalmopathy. Findings of the study overall: Blood also showed most of the thyroid clonotypes that were expanded above 0.001.

Hyperthyroidism patients were newly diagnosed, had disease duration under 2 months, and were aged 18 to 65 years. Reasons for excluding patients were uncontrolled infection, other autoimmune disease, pregnancy or lactation. Notes on this clonotype: No antigen is known for it.

Amplification of TCR beta CDR3 regions was performed using RNA transcripts as template. The TCR CDR3 was amplified in a first-round RT-PCR using the HTBI primer set. TCRdb passed the multiplex PCR reads through MiXCR, listing each CDR3 protein once. The data hold roughly 93,000 distinct CDR3 sequences, with about 40% observed a single time. CDR1 is SGDLS, CDR2 YYNGEE, per germline. With V trimmed by 6 bases and J by 7 bases, 3 bases remained unmatched. The CDR3 totals 12 residues. The origin of this receptor is a woman in her 30s with Graves' hyperthyroidism. Sequenced input: peripheral blood or thyroid tissue (not recorded which). The chain links TRBV9 to TRBJ1-5, with TRBD1 matching over 8 bases. CDR3 sequence reads: CASKDRVQPQHF. CDR3 nucleotides: TGTGCCAGCAAGGACAGGGTGCAGCCCCAGCATTTT.